One sample yielded the 28 T cell receptor beta chains listed below, sequenced in a study of T-cell reconstitution after alpha-beta-depleted transplantation in children. During its preparation, the TCRbeta library received unique molecular identifiers. One entry per CDR3 protein results from TCRdb running MiXCR on the PCR reads. The sample consists of around 370,000 distinct CDR3 sequences, about 9.3% of them appearing once. The sample consisted of PBMCs from the stem cell graft donor, taken from the stem cell graft. Receptors originate from a human donor who donated a stem cell graft to a child with acute lymphoblastic leukemia.

This clonotype turned up a few times. The chain's CDR3 is CASSVGLAGGTDTQYF. The CDR3 DNA reads TGTGCCAGCAGCGTAGGCCTAGCGGGAGGCACAGATACGCAGTATTTT. The V and J genes are TRBV9 and TRBJ2-3; 10 bases fit TRBD2. This CDR3 has 16 amino acids. Trimming removed 0 bases from V and 1 base from J; junction bases left unmatched: 2. Per the germline V gene, CDR1 is SGDLS and CDR2 is YYNGEE.

The chain links TRBV7-2 to TRBJ2-3; 13 bases align to TRBD2. Germline V gene data show CDR1 as SGHTA and CDR2 as FQGNSA. V gave up 6 bases and J gave up 5 bases; unmatched junction bases: 8. The CDR3 spans 16 residues. The CDR3 sequence: CASRPTSGRAGDTQYF. Here the CDR3 DNA reads TGTGCCAGCAGACCCACTAGCGGGAGGGCCGGAGATACGCAGTATTTT.

This chain joins TRBV7-9 and TRBJ2-7; D unresolved. CDR3 size: 12 residues. Germline V gene sequence: CDR1 SEHNR, CDR2 FQNEAQ (reference sequence). Between the trimmed V and J ends, which lost 5 bases and 7 bases, there was a span of 12 bases. CDR3 region: CASSAIVGEQYF. The CDR3 nucleotides read TGTGCCAGCAGCGCAATAGTGGGGGAGCAGTACTTC. The full variable domain, completed using reference TRBV7-9 and TRBJ2-7, is DTGVSQNPRHKITKRGQNVTFRCDPISEHNRLYWYRQTLGQGPEFLTYFQNEAQLEKSRLLSDRFSAERPKGSFSTLEIQRTEQGDSAMYLCASSAIVGEQYFGPGTRLTVT.

The chain recombines TRBV7-3 with TRBJ2-3, with 10 bases fitting TRBD1. Germline V gives CDR1 SGHTA, CDR2 FQGTGA. The CDR3 length is 15 residues. The J segment lost 2 bases and the V segment lost 5 bases, leaving 4 bases of the junction unmatched. The CDR3 spells CASSPGTGDTDTQYF. The CDR3 DNA is TGTGCCAGCAGCCCCGGGACAGGGGACACAGATACGCAGTATTTT. The variable domain in full, completed from reference TRBV7-3 and TRBJ2-3, reads GAGVSQTPSNKVTEKGKYVELRCDPISGHTALYWYRQSLGQGPEFLIYFQGTGAADDSGLPNDRFFAVRPEGSVSTLKIQRTERGDSAVYLCASSPGTGDTDTQYFGPGTRLTVL.

This clonotype has a count of ten or more. This CDR3 reads CASSYGQGLNSPLHF. Here the CDR3 DNA reads TGTGCCAGCAGCTACGGACAGGGGCTTAATTCACCCCTCCACTTT. The V call is TRBV7-9, the J call TRBJ1-6; TRBD1 matches 9 bases. Unmatched junction bases numbered 4, after V lost 4 bases and J lost 6 bases. Germline assignment: CDR1 SEHNR and CDR2 FQNEAQ (reference sequence). This CDR3 has 15 amino acids. The full variable domain, rest sourced from reference TRBV7-9 and TRBJ1-6, is DTGVSQNPRHKITKRGQNVTFRCDPISEHNRLYWYRQTLGQGPEFLTYFQNEAQLEKSRLLSDRFSAERPKGSFSTLEIQRTEQGDSAMYLCASSYGQGLNSPLHFGNGTRLTVT.

The rearrangement joins TRBV7-2 to TRBJ2-5, with 7 bases identical to TRBD2. V was clipped by 3 bases and J by 1 base; unmatched bases: 5. Germline V gives CDR1 SGHTA, CDR2 FQGNSA. The CDR3 loop spans 15 amino acids. In DNA, the CDR3 is TGTGCCAGCAGCTTGGGCGGGAGACCCCAAGAGACCCAGTACTTC. It is translated as CASSLGGRPQETQYF.

The rearrangement uses TRBV9 and TRBJ1-5; the D is unclear. The CDR3 totals 14 residues. The V and J ends lost 0 bases and 4 bases respectively, with 8 bases between them. CDR1 is SGDLS and CDR2 is YYNGEE in the germline V gene. CDR3 in amino acids: CASSVGQANQPQHF. DNA for the CDR3: TGTGCCAGCAGCGTAGGGCAGGCAAATCAGCCCCAGCATTTT.

This CDR3 is CASRSGGGPQRNEQFF. The CDR3 DNA is TGCGCCAGCAGGTCGGGCGGGGGACCTCAAAGAAATGAGCAGTTCTTC. The J gene is TRBJ2-1, the V gene TRBV5-1; TRBD2 agrees at 7 bases. V shed 5 bases, J shed 7 bases, and the junction held 15 bases outside the gene matches. This CDR3 has 16 residues. CDR1 is SGHRS and CDR2 is YFSETQ in the germline V gene.

This clonotype was seen only a few times. The chain recombines TRBV12-3 or TRBV12-4 with TRBJ2-3; 8 bases are shared with TRBD1. The trim removed 8 bases at V and 1 base at J, leaving 11 bases unmatched. This CDR3 is 16 amino acids long. CDR3 bases: TGTGCCAGCTCCCCCAAGCAGGGGGCGGGCACAGATACGCAGTATTTT. Translated, it gives CASSPKQGAGTDTQYF.

This clonotype has ten or more counts. The chain joins TRBV28 to TRBJ1-3, with 9 bases aligning to TRBD1. V gave up 2 bases and J gave up 2 bases; unmatched junction bases: 1. Germline CDR1 MDHEN, CDR2 SYDVKM. The CDR3 is 15 residues long. As DNA, the CDR3 is TGTGCCAGCAGTTTACGGACAGGGGCTGGAAACACCATATATTTT. Residues: CASSLRTGAGNTIYF. The full variable domain, completed using reference TRBV28 and TRBJ1-3, is DVKVTQSSRYLVKRTGEKVFLECVQDMDHENMFWYRQDPGLGLRLIYFSYDVKMKEKGDIPEGYSVSREKKERFSLILESASTNQTSMYLCASSLRTGAGNTIYFGEGSWLTVV.

This clonotype has a count of ten or more. The V and J genes are TRBV7-8 and TRBJ2-3, with D tentatively TRBD1 (6 bases). Trimming removed 4 bases at V and 2 bases at J, with 16 bases between. The CDR3 is 16 amino acids. Looked up from germline, CDR1 is SGHVS and CDR2 is FQNEAQ. DNA of the CDR3: TGTGCCAGCAGCTCAAGACCCCGGGACAACACAGATACGCAGTATTTT. As protein: CASSSRPRDNTDTQYF.

The V call is TRBV20-1, the J call TRBJ2-1, with 11 nucleotides matching TRBD2. The CDR3 is 15 residues long. CDR1 DFQATT and CDR2 SNEGSKA come from the germline V gene (reference sequence). The ends lost 3 bases at V and 6 bases at J; junction bases unmatched: 7. The CDR3 bases are TGCAGTGCTAGGGAGGGACTAGCGGCACCCAATGAGCAGTTCTTC. Translating it yields CSAREGLAAPNEQFF.

This clonotype was observed a few times. The chain has TRBV12-3 or TRBV12-4 and TRBJ1-5; D gene uncertain. Trimming pared 5 bases from V and 4 bases from J, leaving 18 bases between. The CDR3 is made up of 16 amino acids. The CDR3 loop is CASSPEPGLRNQPQHF. The CDR3 DNA follows: TGTGCCAGCAGTCCTGAACCCGGGCTTCGGAATCAGCCCCAGCATTTT.

In this sample, this clonotype turned up a few times. The chain has TRBV29-1 and TRBJ1-1, with 9 bases identical to TRBD1. Germline-derived CDR1 and CDR2 are SQVTM and ANQGSEA. This CDR3 spans 14 amino acids. Losses at the gene ends were 4 bases for V and 2 bases for J; bases not matched to a gene: 5. The CDR3 bases are TGCAGCGTTGGGGACAGGGTGTTCAACACTGAAGCTTTCTTT. Translation gives CSVGDRVFNTEAFF.

The rearrangement links TRBV12-3 or TRBV12-4 to TRBJ2-3, with 8 nucleotides matching TRBD2. The CDR3 consists of 16 residues. V lost 5 bases to trimming and J lost 3 bases; unmatched junction nucleotides: 10. CDR3 DNA sequence: TGTGCCAGCAGTCGGGGACTAGTCCTTAGGACAGATACGCAGTATTTT. Translated, it gives CASSRGLVLRTDTQYF.

The CDR3 region is CASSQVQRLSYNEQFF. CDR3 nucleotide sequence: TGCGCCAGCAGCCAAGTACAGCGACTCTCCTACAATGAGCAGTTCTTC. The chain carries TRBV4-3 and TRBJ2-1; D ambiguous. The CDR3 runs 16 residues. Trimming took off 1 base at V and 0 bases at J, with 10 bases between the two ends. CDR1 LGHNA and CDR2 YSLEER come from the germline V gene.

This clonotype appeared a few times. This chain uses TRBV7-9 with TRBJ2-3; TRBD1 might be the D (6 bases). The CDR3 loop spans 16 amino acids. Germline lookup yields CDR1 SEHNR and CDR2 FQNEAQ (reference sequence). V lost 1 base to trimming and J lost 6 bases, with 17 bases between them. The CDR3 loop reads CASSLDGGGQADTQYF. CDR3 DNA sequence: TGTGCCAGCAGCTTAGACGGTGGGGGACAAGCTGATACGCAGTATTTT.

The J gene is TRBJ2-3, the V gene TRBV12-3 or TRBV12-4; 11 positions match TRBD2. The CDR3 consists of 14 residues. The V and J ends lost 9 bases and 2 bases, in that order; junction bases with no gene match: 4. Written as DNA, the CDR3 is TGTGCCAGTAGCGGGGGGGTCTTCACAGATACGCAGTATTTT. It specifies CASSGGVFTDTQYF.

This clonotype showed up just a few times. V gene TRBV4-3 combines with J gene TRBJ2-7; D uncertain. V gave up 1 base and J gave up 1 base, with 8 bases separating them. The CDR3 is 14 amino acids. Germline V CDR1 and CDR2: LGHNA, YSLEER. The CDR3 region is CASSQGAQSYEQYF. The CDR3 nucleotides are TGCGCCAGCAGCCAAGGTGCTCAATCCTACGAGCAGTACTTC.

V and J are TRBV7-9 and TRBJ2-7; maybe TRBD1 (5 bases). Trimming left V 0 bases short and J 5 bases short, with 11 bases between. From germline, CDR1 is SEHNR and CDR2 FQNEAQ (reference sequence). The CDR3 has 14 amino acids. The CDR3 loop is CASSLASRGHEQYF. In nucleotides, the CDR3 is TGTGCCAGCAGCTTAGCCTCTAGGGGCCACGAGCAGTACTTC.

In its sample, this clonotype was seen a few times. The chain is built from TRBV7-9 and TRBJ2-3, with 7 bases aligning to TRBD2. Germline lookup yields CDR1 SEHNR and CDR2 FQNEAQ (reference sequence). The CDR3 totals 16 residues. V lost 5 bases and J lost 1; bases outside the gene matches: 9. CDR3 residues: CASSLGVTSGTDTQYF. The DNA for the CDR3 is TGTGCCAGCAGCCTCGGGGTTACTAGCGGCACAGATACGCAGTATTTT.

This rearrangement joins TRBV4-1 to TRBJ2-7; no clear D gene. The germline V gene has CDR1 MGHRA and CDR2 YSYEKL. The CDR3 is made up of 13 amino acids. V was cut by 0 bases and J by 4 bases, with 7 bases left in between. The CDR3 loop reads CASSQDQAYEQYF. CDR3 DNA: TGCGCCAGCAGCCAAGATCAGGCGTACGAGCAGTACTTC.

This clonotype was counted once. A read error may be the cause here, since a much bigger clone is one base away. The chain recombines TRBV24-1 with TRBJ2-2; possibly TRBD1 for D (5 bases). The CDR3 is made up of 12 amino acids. CDR1 is KGHDR and CDR2 is SFDVKD in the germline V gene. Here the CDR3 DNA reads TGTGCCACCAGCAGGGCCACCGCGGAGCTGTTTTTT. It codes for CATSRATAELFF.

This clonotype was recorded at least ten times. V usage is TRBV7-2 and J usage is TRBJ2-1, with 10 bases matching TRBD2. Germline trimming cut 4 bases from V and 7 bases from J; bases unmatched to any gene: 4. The length of the CDR3 is 14 residues. Germline V gene lookup returns CDR1 SGHTA and CDR2 FQGNSA. The CDR3 reads CASSSGTSVNEQFF. CDR3 in DNA: TGTGCCAGCAGCTCCGGGACTAGCGTGAATGAGCAGTTCTTC.

The V and J genes are TRBV5-1 and TRBJ2-1; tentatively, D is TRBD2 (6 bases). V lost 1 base, J lost 6 bases, and 17 bases lay in between. Per the germline V gene, CDR1 is SGHRS and CDR2 is YFSETQ. This CDR3 has 16 residues. The CDR3 reads CASSLRAGGETNEQFF. The CDR3, as DNA: TGCGCCAGCAGCTTGCGTGCGGGCGGGGAGACCAATGAGCAGTTCTTC. Using reference TRBV5-1 and TRBJ2-1 for the parts outside the CDR3, the full variable domain is KAGVTQTPRYLIKTRGQQVTLSCSPISGHRSVSWYQQTPGQGLQFLFEYFSETQRNKGNFPGRFSGRQFSNSRSEMNVSTLELGDSALYLCASSLRAGGETNEQFFGPGTRLTVL.

This clonotype has just a few counts. The V and J genes are TRBV14 and TRBJ2-7; D possibly corresponds to TRBD1 (5 bases). From germline, CDR1 is SGHDN and CDR2 FVKESK. This CDR3 has 16 amino acids. V shed 6 bases and J shed 1 base, with 19 bases lying between them. CDR3 loop: CASSFTSGIKSYEQYF. DNA of the CDR3: TGTGCCAGCAGTTTTACGTCAGGGATTAAATCCTACGAGCAGTACTTC.

The rearrangement links TRBV20-1 to TRBJ1-4; no clear D gene. V was pared by 0 bases and J by 8 bases, with 16 bases between. Per germline, CDR1 DFQATT and CDR2 SNEGSKA (reference sequence). The CDR3 runs 15 residues. CDR3 sequence reads: CSARDSRVGPEKLFF. CDR3 nucleotide sequence: TGCAGTGCTAGAGATAGCCGCGTGGGTCCGGAAAAACTGTTTTTT.

In its sample, this clonotype was seen a few times. The chain is built from TRBV7-9 and TRBJ2-1, with TRBD2 matching 11 bases. V was clipped by 5 bases and J by 4 bases; unmatched bases: 7. The CDR3 is 16 amino acids. Germline V gives CDR1 SEHNR, CDR2 FQNEAQ (reference sequence). The CDR3 sequence: CASSLSGRAGYNEQFF. The CDR3 coding sequence is TGTGCCAGCAGCCTTAGCGGGAGGGCCGGGTACAATGAGCAGTTCTTC.